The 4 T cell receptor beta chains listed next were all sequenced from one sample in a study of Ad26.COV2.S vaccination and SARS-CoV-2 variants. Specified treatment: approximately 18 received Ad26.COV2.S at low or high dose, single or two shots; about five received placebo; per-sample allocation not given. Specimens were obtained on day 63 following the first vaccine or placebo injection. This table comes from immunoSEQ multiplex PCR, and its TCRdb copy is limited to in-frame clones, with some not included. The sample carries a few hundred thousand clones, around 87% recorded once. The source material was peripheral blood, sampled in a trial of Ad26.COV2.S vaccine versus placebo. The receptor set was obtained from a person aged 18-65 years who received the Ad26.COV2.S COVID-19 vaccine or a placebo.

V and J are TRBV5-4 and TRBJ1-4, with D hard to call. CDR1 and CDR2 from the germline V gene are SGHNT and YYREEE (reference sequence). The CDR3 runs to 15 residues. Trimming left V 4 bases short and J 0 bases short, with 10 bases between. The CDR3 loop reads CASSVWSATNEKLFF. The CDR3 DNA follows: TGTGCCAGCAGCGTGTGGAGTGCAACTAATGAAAAACTGTTTTTT.

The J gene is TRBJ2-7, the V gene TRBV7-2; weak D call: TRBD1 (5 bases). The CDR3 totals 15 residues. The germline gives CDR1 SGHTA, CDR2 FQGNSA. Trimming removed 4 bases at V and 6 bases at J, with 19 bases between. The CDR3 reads CASSSDWGPSREQYF. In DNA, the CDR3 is TGTGCCAGCAGCTCCGATTGGGGCCCATCCCGCGAGCAGTACTTC.

Here the CDR3 DNA reads TGTGCCAGCAGTTTACAGCACTACGAGCAGTACTTC. Protein sequence: CASSLQHYEQYF. The V and J genes are TRBV5-6 and TRBJ2-7, with D unclear. This CDR3 has 12 amino acids. CDR1 SGHDT and CDR2 YYEEEE come from the germline V gene. V lost 5 bases to trimming and J lost 3 bases, with 9 bases between them.

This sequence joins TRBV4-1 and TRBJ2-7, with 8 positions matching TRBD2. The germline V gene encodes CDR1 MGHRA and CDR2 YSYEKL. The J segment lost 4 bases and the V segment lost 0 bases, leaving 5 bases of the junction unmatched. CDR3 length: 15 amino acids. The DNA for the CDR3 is TGCGCCAGCAGCCAAGACCCGGGGGGGCCTTACGAGCAGTACTTC. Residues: CASSQDPGGPYEQYF.